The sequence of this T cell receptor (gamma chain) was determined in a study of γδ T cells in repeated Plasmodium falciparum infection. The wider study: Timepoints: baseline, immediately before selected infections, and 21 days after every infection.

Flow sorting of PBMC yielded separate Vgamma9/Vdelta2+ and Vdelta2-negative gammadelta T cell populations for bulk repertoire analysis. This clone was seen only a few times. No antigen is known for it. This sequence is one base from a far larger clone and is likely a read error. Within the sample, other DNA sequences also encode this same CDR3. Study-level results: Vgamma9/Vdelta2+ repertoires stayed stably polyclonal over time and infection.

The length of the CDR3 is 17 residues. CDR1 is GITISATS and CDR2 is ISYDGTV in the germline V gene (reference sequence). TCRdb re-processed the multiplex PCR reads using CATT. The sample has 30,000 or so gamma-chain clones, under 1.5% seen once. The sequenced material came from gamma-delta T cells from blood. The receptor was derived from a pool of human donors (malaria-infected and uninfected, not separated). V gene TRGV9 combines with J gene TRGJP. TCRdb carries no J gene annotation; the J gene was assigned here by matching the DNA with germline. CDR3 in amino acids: CALWETSGELGKKIKVF. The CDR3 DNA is TGTGCCTTGTGGGAGACCTCGGGGGAGTTGGGTAAAAAAATCAAGGTATTT.